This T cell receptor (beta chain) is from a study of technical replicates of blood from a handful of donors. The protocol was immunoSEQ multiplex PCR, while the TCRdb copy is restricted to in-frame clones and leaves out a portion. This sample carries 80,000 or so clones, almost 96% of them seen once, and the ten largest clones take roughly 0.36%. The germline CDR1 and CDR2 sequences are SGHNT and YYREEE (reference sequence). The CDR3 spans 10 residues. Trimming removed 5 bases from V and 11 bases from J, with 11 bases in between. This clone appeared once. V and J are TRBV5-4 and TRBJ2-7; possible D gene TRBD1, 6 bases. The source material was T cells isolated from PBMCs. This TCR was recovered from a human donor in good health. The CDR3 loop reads CASRQGTEYF. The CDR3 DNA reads TGTGCCAGCAGACAGGGTACGGAGTACTTC. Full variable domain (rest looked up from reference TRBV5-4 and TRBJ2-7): ETGVTQSPTHLIKTRGQQVTLRCSSQSGHNTVSWYQQALGQGPQFIFQYYREEENGRGNFPPRFSGLQFPNYSSELNVNALELDDSALYLCASRQGTEYFGPGTRLTVT.